One and the same sample provided the 23 T cell receptor beta chains below, sequenced in a study of blood T cell repertoires in COVID-19. TCRdb's table, derived via immunoSEQ multiplex PCR, lists solely in-frame clones and lacks some. The data show under 350,000 clones, with roughly 90% seen just once and about 1.7% held by the top ten. Input material: peripheral blood. These receptor sequences come from a woman aged 25 to 39 with COVID-19, enrolled during active disease.

The chain recombines TRBV6-1 with TRBJ1-1, with D maybe TRBD1 (6 bases). V shed 2 bases and J shed 0 bases, with 10 bases lying between them. This CDR3 has 15 amino acids. Germline CDR1 and CDR2: MNHNS and SASEGT. CDR3 loop: CASSELGHMNTEAFF. DNA of the CDR3: TGTGCCAGCAGTGAACTGGGACACATGAACACTGAAGCTTTCTTT.

The chain carries TRBV5-6 and TRBJ2-3, with a tentative D call TRBD1 (6 bases). CDR3 length equals 14 residues. Germline V gene lookup returns CDR1 SGHDT and CDR2 YYEEEE. V shed 5 bases and J shed 4 bases, with 14 bases lying between them. Here the CDR3 reads CASRGRGIPDTQYF. Here the CDR3 DNA reads TGTGCCAGCAGGGGCAGGGGAATCCCAGATACGCAGTATTTT.

The chain joins TRBV5-4 to TRBJ1-6, with unresolved D. Trimming removed 3 bases from V and 13 bases from J, with 17 bases in between. Germline V CDR1 and CDR2: SGHNT, YYREEE (reference sequence). CDR3 length: 14 amino acids. CDR3 in DNA: TGTGCCAGCAGCTACCAGCAATCCACGGGGCCCCTCCACTTT. Amino acid sequence: CASSYQQSTGPLHF.

The chain uses TRBV11-3 and TRBJ1-1; weak D call: TRBD1 (6 bases). CDR3 length: 14 amino acids. Between the trimmed V and J ends, which lost 4 bases and 5 bases, there was a span of 14 bases. Germline V gives CDR1 SGHNT, CDR2 YENEEA. Here the CDR3 reads CASSSQGRGTEAFF. The CDR3 coding sequence is TGTGCCAGCAGCTCCCAGGGGAGAGGGACTGAAGCTTTCTTT.

The V gene is TRBV5-7, the J gene TRBJ1-2; the match to TRBD1 covers 8 bases. TRBV5-7 is filed as an ORF, its function uncertain. V shed 2 bases, J shed 8 bases, and the junction held 5 bases outside the gene matches. CDR3 length: 13 residues. The CDR3 here is CASSLRQGRGYTF. In DNA form, the CDR3 reads TGTGCCAGCAGCTTAAGACAGGGGCGCGGCTACACCTTC.

The rearrangement links TRBV30 to TRBJ1-1; the match to TRBD1 covers 7 bases. Trimming took 7 bases from V and 2 from J; bases not matched to a gene: 10. The CDR3 is 14 amino acids. Looked up from germline, CDR1 is GTSNPN and CDR2 is SVGIG (reference sequence). In DNA form, the CDR3 reads TGTGCCTCAATCCCGTGGACAGGTAACACTGAAGCTTTCTTT. Translation: CASIPWTGNTEAFF.

This clone is a singleton in its sample. CDR3 coding DNA: TGTGCCAGCTCACCGGACAGGTCTGACTCTTATGGCTACACCTTC. This gives the protein CASSPDRSDSYGYTF. V gene TRBV18 combines with J gene TRBJ1-2; 7 bases map to TRBD1. V shed 3 bases and J 5 bases; nucleotides not matched to a gene: 9. CDR3 length equals 15 residues. Germline values: CDR1 KGHSH, CDR2 LQKENI.

V usage is TRBV7-8 and J usage is TRBJ1-4; 9 positions agree with TRBD1. The CDR3 is 18 residues long. Trimming cost V 2 bases and J 1 base; bases outside gene matches: 8. Germline V gene sequence: CDR1 SGHVS, CDR2 FQNEAQ. The CDR3 DNA sequence: TGTGCCAGCAGCTTATTAGACAGGGGGAGGGGAACTAATGAAAAACTGTTTTTT. Translation gives CASSLLDRGRGTNEKLFF.

This chain joins TRBV6-5 and TRBJ1-1; D is ambiguous. Germline V CDR1 and CDR2: MNHEY, SVGAGI. V lost 0 bases and J lost 11, with 13 bases in between. This CDR3 region has 13 residues. This chain's CDR3 is CASSYSIGVPAFF. The CDR3 DNA reads as TGTGCCAGCAGTTACTCGATAGGAGTTCCGGCTTTCTTT.

The genes are TRBV20-1 and TRBJ1-2, with TRBD1 as a possible D gene (5 bases). With 8 bases removed from V and 3 bases from J, the gap between germline ends came to 10 bases. CDR1 DFQATT and CDR2 SNEGSKA come from the germline V gene (reference sequence). The CDR3 loop spans 11 amino acids. CDR3 in amino acids: CSYPTDYGYTF. CDR3 bases: TGCAGTTACCCGACAGACTATGGCTACACCTTC.

The J gene is TRBJ1-6, the V gene TRBV6-6; D ambiguous. This CDR3 has 13 amino acids. V lost 9 bases and J lost 10, with 16 bases in between. The germline V gene encodes CDR1 MNHNY and CDR2 SVGAGI (reference sequence). CDR3 amino acids: CASIPDPGSPLHF. Written as DNA, the CDR3 is TGTGCCAGTATCCCCGACCCGGGATCACCCCTCCACTTT.

This clone has only one observation. V gene TRBV2 combines with J gene TRBJ1-5; D uncertain. From germline, CDR1 is SNHLY and CDR2 FYNNEI. Trimming cost V 4 bases and J 1 base, with 11 bases left between them. CDR3 length: 15 residues. DNA for the CDR3: TGTGCCAGCAGTGGAACAGATTTAAGCAATCAGCCCCAGCATTTT. Protein product: CASSGTDLSNQPQHF.

The J gene is TRBJ1-2, the V gene TRBV15; D not resolved. Trimming took off 5 bases at V and 2 bases at J, with 12 bases between the two ends. The germline gives CDR1 LNHNV, CDR2 YYDKDF (reference sequence). This CDR3 is 14 amino acids long. In DNA form, the CDR3 reads TGTGCCACCAGCTCTTCAAGCCGAAACTATGGCTACACCTTC. This sequence encodes CATSSSSRNYGYTF. Together with reference TRBV15 and TRBJ1-2, the CDR3 gives the full variable domain: DAMVIQNPRYQVTQFGKPVTLSCSQTLNHNVMYWYQQKSSQAPKLLFHYYDKDFNNEADTPDNFQSRRPNTSFCFLDIRSPGLGDTAMYLCATSSSSRNYGYTFGSGTRLTVV.

This chain uses TRBV28 with TRBJ1-2; tentatively, D is TRBD1 (5 bases). The germline V and J ends were trimmed by 2 bases and 4 bases, with 14 bases remaining between them. The CDR3 consists of 15 residues. Germline V gene data show CDR1 as MDHEN and CDR2 as SYDVKM. Here the CDR3 reads CASSLVGQVGYGYTF. The CDR3 DNA reads TGTGCCAGCAGTTTAGTTGGACAAGTGGGCTATGGCTACACCTTC.

J is TRBJ2-1 and V is TRBV7-2, with 7 bases lining up with TRBD1. This CDR3 has 13 residues. V gave up 4 bases and J gave up 8 bases; unmatched junction bases: 5. Germline CDR1 reads SGHTA; CDR2 reads FQGNSA. The CDR3 DNA is TGTGCCAGCAGCTCGCTAGGGGGCGATGAGCAGTTCTTC. Translated: CASSSLGGDEQFF.

V and J are TRBV20-1 and TRBJ1-2; maybe TRBD1 (5 bases). V lost 6 bases to trimming and J lost 4 bases, with 9 bases between them. Germline V lookup: CDR1 DFQATT, CDR2 SNEGSKA (reference sequence). The CDR3 extends over 11 amino acids. The CDR3: CSAIDSYGYTF. As DNA, the CDR3 is TGCAGTGCCATCGACAGCTATGGCTACACCTTC.

V is TRBV21-1 and J is TRBJ2-7; the table calls TRBD1, which could not be checked here. TRBV21-1 is reported as a pseudogene. The CDR3 contains 14 residues. In DNA form, the CDR3 reads TGTGCCAGCAGCAATCTGACAGATTTGGACGAGCAGTACTTC. Residues: CASSNLTDLDEQYF.

This clone occurred once. This chain joins TRBV5-1 and TRBJ2-1; D is unclear. Trimming took 2 bases from V and 2 from J, leaving 8 bases between them. Germline assignment: CDR1 SGHRS and CDR2 YFSETQ. This CDR3 region has 14 residues. The CDR3 DNA reads as TGCGCCAGCAGCTTCACCACTGCCTACAATGAGCAGTTCTTC. Its translation is CASSFTTAYNEQFF.

This chain connects TRBV5-1 to TRBJ1-3; D might be TRBD1 (6 bases). This CDR3 region has 13 residues. Germline V gene lookup returns CDR1 SGHRS and CDR2 YFSETQ. V shed 4 bases and J shed 10 bases, with 15 bases lying between them. CDR3 sequence: CASSPRGGRTIYF. The CDR3 region has the DNA TGCGCCAGCAGCCCGAGAGGGGGTAGAACCATATATTTT. Filled out from reference TRBV5-1 and TRBJ1-3, the complete variable domain reads KAGVTQTPRYLIKTRGQQVTLSCSPISGHRSVSWYQQTPGQGLQFLFEYFSETQRNKGNFPGRFSGRQFSNSRSEMNVSTLELGDSALYLCASSPRGGRTIYFGEGSWLTVV.

The chain joins TRBV12-5 to TRBJ1-5, with D perhaps matching TRBD1 (5 bases). CDR3 size: 13 residues. The V and J ends lost 4 bases and 6 bases respectively, with 10 bases between them. Germline CDR1 is LGHNT and CDR2 is FRNRAP. CDR3: CASGWDLGQPQHF. The DNA of the CDR3 is TGTGCTAGTGGTTGGGACTTGGGTCAGCCCCAGCATTTT.

This clone was seen a single time. The chain joins TRBV5-4 to TRBJ1-4; 7 positions agree with TRBD1. The V gene's germline CDR1 is SGHNT and CDR2 YYREEE (reference sequence). CDR3 length: 14 residues. The V and J ends lost 2 bases and 8 bases, in that order; junction bases with no gene match: 6. CDR3 amino acids: CASSFGQESEKLFF. As DNA, the CDR3 is TGTGCCAGCAGCTTTGGACAGGAATCGGAAAAACTGTTTTTT.

This sequence joins TRBV5-1 and TRBJ2-2; D is uncertain. The germline CDR1 and CDR2 sequences are SGHRS and YFSETQ. Deletions cut 2 bases from V and 1 base from J, with 3 bases between. This CDR3 has 13 amino acids. The CDR3 DNA sequence: TGCGCCAGCAGCTTACAGAACACCGGGGAGCTGTTTTTT. It encodes CASSLQNTGELFF.

The chain combines TRBV5-1 with TRBJ1-1; 7 bases align to TRBD1. Germline lookup yields CDR1 SGHRS and CDR2 YFSETQ. The CDR3 length is 14 residues. Trimming at V came to 3 bases and at J to 5 bases, leaving 7 bases not matched to a gene. CDR3 nucleotide sequence: TGCGCCAGCAGCTCCGGACAGGTGAGAACTGAAGCTTTCTTT. This translates into CASSSGQVRTEAFF.